This TCR beta chain was profiled in a study of blood T cells in healthy people across ages. A second 7 to 11 cycle PCR used barcoded and J-beta primers. Each CDR3 protein gets one entry after TCRdb re-called the 5' RACE reads with MiXCR. The data show 630,000 or so distinct CDR3 sequences, with approximately 30% seen just once and 15% held by the top ten. The CDR3 runs to 15 residues. Germline assignment: CDR1 DFQATT and CDR2 SNEGSKA (reference sequence). Trimming took 1 base from V and 4 from J, leaving 14 bases between them. This TCR derives from a woman older than 75 in good health. The sequenced sample was blood. This rearrangement joins TRBV20-1 to TRBJ2-1; the D gene is possibly TRBD2 (6 bases). The CDR3: CSARGGVADYNEQFF. In nucleotides, the CDR3 is TGCAGTGCTAGAGGTGGGGTAGCGGATTACAATGAGCAGTTCTTC.